The present entry profiles one T cell receptor (beta chain) with its context. These data originate in a study of blood T cell repertoires in COVID-19. Across the whole study: Sources were T cells, B-cell-depleted T cells, or PBMCs; the material itself was cDNA or gDNA.

In the original workflow: Reference gene primers were amplified, and this amplification served to estimate nucleated cell counts. The table came from immunoSEQ multiplex PCR; TCRdb's copy has only in-frame clones and leaves some out. Clone size and the V and J calls come from that table; the DNA yielded D and trimming. Among 100,000 or so clones listed, approximately 92% were seen once. Input material: peripheral blood. The source is a man younger than 35 with acute or convalescent COVID-19.

The DNA for the CDR3 is TGTGCCAGCAGTCCTACAGGGGCACCCTACGAGCAGTACTTC. It is translated as CASSPTGAPYEQYF. The chain joins TRBV7-9 to TRBJ2-7; 7 bases match TRBD1. There are 14 residues in the CDR3. Germline V CDR1 and CDR2: SEHNR, FQNEAQ (reference sequence). Trimming took 6 bases from V and 2 from J; bases not matched to a gene: 7.